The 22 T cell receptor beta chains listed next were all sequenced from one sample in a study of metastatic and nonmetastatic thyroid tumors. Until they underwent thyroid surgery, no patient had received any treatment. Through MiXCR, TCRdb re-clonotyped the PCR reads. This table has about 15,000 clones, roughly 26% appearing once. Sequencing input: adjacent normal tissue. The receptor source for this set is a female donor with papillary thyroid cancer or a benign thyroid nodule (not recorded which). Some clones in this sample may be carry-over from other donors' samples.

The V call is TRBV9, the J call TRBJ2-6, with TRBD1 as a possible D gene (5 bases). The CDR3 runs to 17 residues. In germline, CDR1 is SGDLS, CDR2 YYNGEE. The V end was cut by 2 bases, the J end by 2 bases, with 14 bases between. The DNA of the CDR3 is TGTGCCAGCAGCGTTATTCCTGGGGCCGCTGGGGCCAACGTCCTGACTTTC. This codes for CASSVIPGAAGANVLTF.

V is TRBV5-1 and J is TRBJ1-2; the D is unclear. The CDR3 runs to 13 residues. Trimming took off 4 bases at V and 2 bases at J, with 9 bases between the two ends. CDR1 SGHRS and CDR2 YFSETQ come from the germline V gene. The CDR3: CASSQVSNYGYTF. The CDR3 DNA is TGCGCCAGCAGCCAAGTATCAAACTATGGCTACACCTTC.

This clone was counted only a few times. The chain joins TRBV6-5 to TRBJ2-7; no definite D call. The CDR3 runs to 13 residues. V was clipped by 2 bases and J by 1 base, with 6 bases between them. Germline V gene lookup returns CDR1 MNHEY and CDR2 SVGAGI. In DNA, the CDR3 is TGTGCCAGCAGTTACGTGGGGTCCTACGAGCAGTACTTC. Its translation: CASSYVGSYEQYF.

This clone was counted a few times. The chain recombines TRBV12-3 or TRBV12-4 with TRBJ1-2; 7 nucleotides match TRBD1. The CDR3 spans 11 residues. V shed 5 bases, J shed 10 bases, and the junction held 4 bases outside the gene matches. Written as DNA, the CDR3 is TGTGCCAGCAGTCCAGGGACAGTCTACACCTTC. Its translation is CASSPGTVYTF.

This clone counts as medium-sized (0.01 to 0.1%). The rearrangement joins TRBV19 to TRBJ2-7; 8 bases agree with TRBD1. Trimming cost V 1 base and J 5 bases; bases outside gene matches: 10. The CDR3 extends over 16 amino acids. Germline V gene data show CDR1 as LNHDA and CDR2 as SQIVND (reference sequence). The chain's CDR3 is CASSIGPTGALNEQYF. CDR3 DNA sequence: TGTGCCAGTAGTATAGGCCCGACAGGGGCGCTTAACGAGCAGTACTTC.

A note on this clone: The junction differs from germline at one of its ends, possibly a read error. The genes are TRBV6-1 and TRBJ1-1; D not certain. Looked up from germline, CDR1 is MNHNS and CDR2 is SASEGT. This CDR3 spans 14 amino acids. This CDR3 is CASSLDGRNTESFF. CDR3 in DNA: TGTGCCAGCAGTCTGGACGGCCGGAACACTGAATCTTTCTTT.

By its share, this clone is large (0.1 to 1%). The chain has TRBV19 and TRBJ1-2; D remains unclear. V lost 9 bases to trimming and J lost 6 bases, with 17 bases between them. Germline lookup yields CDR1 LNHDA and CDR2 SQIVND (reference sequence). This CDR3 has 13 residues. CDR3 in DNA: TGTGCCAGCAAGCGAAGGGAACAAAATGGCTACACCTTC. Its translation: CASKRREQNGYTF.

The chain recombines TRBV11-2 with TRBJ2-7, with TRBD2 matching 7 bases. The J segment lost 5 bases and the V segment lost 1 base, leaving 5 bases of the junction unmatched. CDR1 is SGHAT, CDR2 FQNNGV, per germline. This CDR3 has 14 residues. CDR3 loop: CASSLVAGVHEQYF. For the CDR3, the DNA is TGTGCCAGCAGCTTAGTGGCGGGGGTGCACGAGCAGTACTTC.

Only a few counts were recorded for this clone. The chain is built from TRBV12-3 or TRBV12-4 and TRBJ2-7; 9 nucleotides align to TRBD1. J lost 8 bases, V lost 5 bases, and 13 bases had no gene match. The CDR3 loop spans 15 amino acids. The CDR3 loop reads CASSLPRQGVRKQYF. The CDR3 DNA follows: TGTGCCAGCAGTCTTCCGCGACAGGGGGTTAGAAAGCAGTACTTC.

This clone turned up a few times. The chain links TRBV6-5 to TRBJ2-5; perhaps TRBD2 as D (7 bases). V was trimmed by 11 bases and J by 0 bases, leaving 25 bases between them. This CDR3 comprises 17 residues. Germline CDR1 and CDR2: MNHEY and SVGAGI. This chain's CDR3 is CACSIHRGGGYQETQYF. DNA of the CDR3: TGTGCCTGTAGCATACACCGAGGGGGGGGGTACCAAGAGACCCAGTACTTC.

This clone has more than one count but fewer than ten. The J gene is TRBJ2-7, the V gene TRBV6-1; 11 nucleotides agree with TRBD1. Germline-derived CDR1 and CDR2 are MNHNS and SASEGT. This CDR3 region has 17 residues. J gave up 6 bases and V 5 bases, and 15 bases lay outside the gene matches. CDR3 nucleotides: TGTGCCAGCAGTCTAGCCGCTAAGGACAGGGGGCGTATCGAGCAGTACTTC. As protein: CASSLAAKDRGRIEQYF.

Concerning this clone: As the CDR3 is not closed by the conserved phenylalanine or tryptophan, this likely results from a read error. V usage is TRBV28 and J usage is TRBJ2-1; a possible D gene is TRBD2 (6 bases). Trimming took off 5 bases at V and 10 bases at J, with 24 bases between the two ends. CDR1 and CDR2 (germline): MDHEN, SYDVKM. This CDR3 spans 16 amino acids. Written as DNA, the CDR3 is TGTGCCAGCAGTCTCCAACTAGCTGTCGTTCCGATGGAGCAGTTCTAC. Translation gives CASSLQLAVVPMEQFY.

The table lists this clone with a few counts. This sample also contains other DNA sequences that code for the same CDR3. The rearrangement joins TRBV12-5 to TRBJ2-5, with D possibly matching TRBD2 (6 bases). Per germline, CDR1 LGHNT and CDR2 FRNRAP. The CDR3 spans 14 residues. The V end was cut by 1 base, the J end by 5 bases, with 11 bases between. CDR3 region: CASGLGGTLETQYF. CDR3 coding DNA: TGTGCTAGTGGTTTGGGCGGGACCCTGGAGACCCAGTACTTC.

The CDR3 DNA follows: TGTGCCAGCAGCTTAGATTTGGAGGACACTGAAGCTTTCTTT. Its protein is CASSLDLEDTEAFF. This chain uses TRBV11-1 with TRBJ1-1; D remains ambiguous. Trimming shortened V by 1 base and J by 3 bases, and 9 bases separated the two germline ends. CDR1 is SGHAT, CDR2 FQDESV, per germline (reference sequence). The CDR3 is 14 residues long.

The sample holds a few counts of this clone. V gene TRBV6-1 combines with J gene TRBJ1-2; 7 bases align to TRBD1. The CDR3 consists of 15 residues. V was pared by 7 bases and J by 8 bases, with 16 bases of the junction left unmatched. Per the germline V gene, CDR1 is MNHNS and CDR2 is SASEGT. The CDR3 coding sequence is TGTGCCAGCATACTAGTTGTAGAGCAGGGGGACGGCTACACCTTC. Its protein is CASILVVEQGDGYTF.

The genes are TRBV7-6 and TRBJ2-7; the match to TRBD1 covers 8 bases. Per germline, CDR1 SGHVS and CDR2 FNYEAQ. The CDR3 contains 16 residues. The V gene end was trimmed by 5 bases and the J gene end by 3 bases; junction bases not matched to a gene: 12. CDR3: CASSLGQGGGIYEQYF. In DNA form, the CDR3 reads TGTGCCAGCAGCCTAGGACAGGGCGGAGGGATCTACGAGCAGTACTTC.

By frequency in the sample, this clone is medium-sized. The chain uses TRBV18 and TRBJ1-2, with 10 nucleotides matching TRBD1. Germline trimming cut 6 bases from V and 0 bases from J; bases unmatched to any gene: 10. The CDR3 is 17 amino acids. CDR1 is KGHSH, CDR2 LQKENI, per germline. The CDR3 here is CASSPRQGAVANYGYTF. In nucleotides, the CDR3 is TGTGCCAGCTCGCCCCGACAGGGGGCCGTAGCTAACTATGGCTACACCTTC.

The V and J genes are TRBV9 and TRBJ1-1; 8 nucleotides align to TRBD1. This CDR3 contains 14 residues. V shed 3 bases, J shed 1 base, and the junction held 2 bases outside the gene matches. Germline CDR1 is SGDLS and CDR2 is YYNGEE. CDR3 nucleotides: TGTGCCAGCAGCGCTGGGACAGGGAACACTGAAGCTTTCTTT. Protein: CASSAGTGNTEAFF.

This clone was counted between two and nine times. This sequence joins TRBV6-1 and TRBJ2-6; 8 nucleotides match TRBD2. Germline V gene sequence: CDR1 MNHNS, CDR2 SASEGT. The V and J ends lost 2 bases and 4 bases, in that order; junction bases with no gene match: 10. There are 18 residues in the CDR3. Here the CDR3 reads CASSEPPGGFKGANVLTF. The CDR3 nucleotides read TGTGCCAGCAGTGAACCCCCGGGAGGGTTTAAAGGGGCCAACGTCCTGACTTTC.

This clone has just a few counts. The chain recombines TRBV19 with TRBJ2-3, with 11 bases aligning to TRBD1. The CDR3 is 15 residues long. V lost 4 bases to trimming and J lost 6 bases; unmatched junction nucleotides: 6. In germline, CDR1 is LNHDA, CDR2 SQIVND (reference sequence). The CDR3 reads CASSTRDRGKDTQYF. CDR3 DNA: TGTGCCAGTAGTACCCGGGACAGGGGGAAGGATACGCAGTATTTT.

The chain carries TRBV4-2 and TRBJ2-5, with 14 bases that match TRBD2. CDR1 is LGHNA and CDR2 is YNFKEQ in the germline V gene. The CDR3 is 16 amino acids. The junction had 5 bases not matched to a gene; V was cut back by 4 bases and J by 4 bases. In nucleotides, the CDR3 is TGTGCCAGCAGCCTAGGACTAGCGGGGGGATCAGAGACCCAGTACTTC. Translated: CASSLGLAGGSETQYF.

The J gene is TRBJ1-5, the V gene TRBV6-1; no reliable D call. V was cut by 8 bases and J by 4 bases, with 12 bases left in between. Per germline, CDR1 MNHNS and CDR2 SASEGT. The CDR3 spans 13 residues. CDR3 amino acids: CASQFGENQPQHF. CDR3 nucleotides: TGTGCCAGCCAATTCGGAGAGAATCAGCCCCAGCATTTT.